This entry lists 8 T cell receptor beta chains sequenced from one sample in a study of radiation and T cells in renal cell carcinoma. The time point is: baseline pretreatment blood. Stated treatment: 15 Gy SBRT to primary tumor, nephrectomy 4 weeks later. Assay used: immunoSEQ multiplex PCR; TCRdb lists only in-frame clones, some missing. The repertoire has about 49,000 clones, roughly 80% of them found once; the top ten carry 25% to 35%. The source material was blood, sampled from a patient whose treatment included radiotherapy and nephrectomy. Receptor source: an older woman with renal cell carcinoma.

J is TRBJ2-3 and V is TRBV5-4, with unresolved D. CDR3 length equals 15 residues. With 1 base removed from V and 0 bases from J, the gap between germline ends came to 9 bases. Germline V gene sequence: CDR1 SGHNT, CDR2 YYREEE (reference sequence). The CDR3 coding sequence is TGTGCCAGCAGCTTGTCTTCTGGGAGCACAGATACGCAGTATTTT. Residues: CASSLSSGSTDTQYF.

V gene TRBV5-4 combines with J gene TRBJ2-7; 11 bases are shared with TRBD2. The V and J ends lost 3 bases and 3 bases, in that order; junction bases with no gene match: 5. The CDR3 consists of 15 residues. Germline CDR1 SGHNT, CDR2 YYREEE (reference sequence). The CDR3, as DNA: TGTGCCAGCAGCTACGATAGCGGGAGGGACTACGAGCAGTACTTC. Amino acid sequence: CASSYDSGRDYEQYF.

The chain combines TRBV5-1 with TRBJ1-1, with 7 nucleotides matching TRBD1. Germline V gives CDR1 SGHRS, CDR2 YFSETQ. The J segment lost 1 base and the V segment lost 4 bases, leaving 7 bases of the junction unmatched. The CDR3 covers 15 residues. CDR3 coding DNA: TGCGCCAGCAGCCTAACCGGGACAGCGAACACTGAAGCTTTCTTT. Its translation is CASSLTGTANTEAFF.

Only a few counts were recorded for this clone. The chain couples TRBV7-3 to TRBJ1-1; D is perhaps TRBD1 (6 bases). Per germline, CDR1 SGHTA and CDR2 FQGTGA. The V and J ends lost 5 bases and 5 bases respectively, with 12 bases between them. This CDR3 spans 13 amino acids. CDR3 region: CASSQSRGTEAFF. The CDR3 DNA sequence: TGTGCCAGCAGCCAGAGTAGGGGGACTGAAGCTTTCTTT.

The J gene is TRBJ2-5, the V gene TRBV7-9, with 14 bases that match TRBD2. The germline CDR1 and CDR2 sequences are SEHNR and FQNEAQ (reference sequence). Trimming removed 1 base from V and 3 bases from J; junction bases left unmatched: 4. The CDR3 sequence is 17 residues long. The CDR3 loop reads CASSLEGLAGVEETQYF. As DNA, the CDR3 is TGTGCCAGCAGCTTAGAGGGACTAGCGGGAGTTGAAGAGACCCAGTACTTC.

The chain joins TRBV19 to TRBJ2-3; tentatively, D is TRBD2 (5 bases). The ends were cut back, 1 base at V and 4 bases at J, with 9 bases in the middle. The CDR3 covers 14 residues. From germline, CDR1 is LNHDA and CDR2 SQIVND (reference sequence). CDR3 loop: CASSIGPGADTQYF. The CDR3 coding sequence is TGTGCCAGTAGTATAGGCCCCGGGGCAGATACGCAGTATTTT.

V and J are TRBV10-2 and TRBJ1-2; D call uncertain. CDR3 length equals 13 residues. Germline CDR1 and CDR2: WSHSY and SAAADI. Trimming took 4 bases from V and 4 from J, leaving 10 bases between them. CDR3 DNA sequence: TGCGCCAGCAGTGTGTCACCTACCTATGGCTACACCTTC. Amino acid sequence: CASSVSPTYGYTF.

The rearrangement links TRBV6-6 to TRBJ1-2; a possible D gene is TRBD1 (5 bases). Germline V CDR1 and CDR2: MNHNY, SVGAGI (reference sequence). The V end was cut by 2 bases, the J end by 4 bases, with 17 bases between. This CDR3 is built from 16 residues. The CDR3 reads CASSYGTEEVSYGYTF. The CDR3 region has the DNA TGTGCCAGCAGTTACGGGACGGAAGAAGTTAGCTATGGCTACACCTTC.